These T cell receptor beta chains were read from a single sample in a study of identical twins. In TCRdb, the 5' RACE reads were re-called with MiXCR into one record per CDR3 protein. The sample yields 1.5 million to 2 million distinct CDR3 sequences, about 32% seen once. Sequences were obtained from cord blood. The source of these receptors is a newborn girl in good health. The CDR3 runs from the conserved cysteine through the conserved F or W. The D gene is left open where the match is weak. The size of a clone is reported for some rows only, either as once, few or many, or as a class for expanded clones.

CDR3aa	CDR3nt	d_gene	j_gene	v_gene	abundance
CASSLQLASYNSPLHF	TGCGCCAGCAGCCTGCAACTGGCCTCCTATAATTCACCCCTCCACTTT	NA	TRBJ1-6	TRBV5-1	NA
CASSQRPAGLNTGELFF	TGCGCCAGCAGCCAAAGGCCAGCGGGGCTTAACACCGGGGAGCTGTTTTTT	TRBD2	TRBJ2-2	TRBV4-3	once
CASSVNGGTEAFF	TGTGCCAGCAGCGTAAACGGGGGCACTGAAGCTTTCTTT	NA	TRBJ1-1	TRBV9	few
CSVEDAGYGYTF	TGCAGCGTTGAAGATGCGGGGTATGGCTACACCTTC	NA	TRBJ1-2	TRBV29-1	few
CASSSGTGIWGEQYF	TGTGCCAGCAGCTCTGGGACAGGGATCTGGGGGGAGCAGTACTTC	TRBD1	TRBJ2-7	TRBV11-2	few
CASRTAKNIQYF	TGTGCCAGCAGGACAGCCAAAAACATTCAGTACTTC	NA	TRBJ2-4	TRBV28	NA
CASRTGTTSPEQFF	TGTGCCAGCAGAACCGGGACTACCTCCCCGGAGCAGTTCTTC	TRBD2	TRBJ2-1	TRBV2	NA
CASSQDQIQKAFF	TGTGCCAGCAGCCAAGATCAGATACAAAAAGCTTTCTTT	NA	TRBJ1-1	TRBV4-2	NA
CASSESGQGITEAFF	TGCGCCAGCAGTGAGTCAGGGCAGGGGATCACTGAAGCTTTCTTT	NA	TRBJ1-1	TRBV10-1	few
CASSLTVGGSYEQYF	TGTGCCAGCTCACTAACGGTGGGTGGCTCCTACGAGCAGTACTTC	NA	TRBJ2-7	TRBV18	NA
CASSLGLLSLEGETQYF	TGTGCCAGCAGCTTAGGTCTTCTGTCCCTAGAAGGAGAGACCCAGTACTTC	NA	TRBJ2-5	TRBV11-2	few
CASSLLAGGTFQTQYF	TGTGCCAGCAGCTTATTAGCGGGGGGGACTTTCCAGACCCAGTACTTC	TRBD2	TRBJ2-5	TRBV7-9	few
CASSPGQGNDSPLHF	TGTGCCAGCAGCCCCGGACAGGGAAATGATTCACCCCTCCACTTT	TRBD1	TRBJ1-6	TRBV7-9	NA